The clone carrying this T cell receptor beta chain appeared a few times. These data originate in a study of T-cell memory formation after mild COVID-19. The CDR3 has 16 amino acids. CDR1 is SGHTA, CDR2 FQGNSA, per germline. Trimming at V came to 6 bases and at J to 6 bases, leaving 8 bases not matched to a gene. TCRdb passed the 5' RACE reads through MiXCR, listing each CDR3 protein once. The data contain about 440,000 distinct CDR3 sequences, around 19% of them seen just once; the ten biggest clones take up 8.4%. The receptor's source is an adult woman who had mild COVID-19 (a few samples of this study predate the infection). Cell type and time point are not known. What was sequenced was PBMCs or a T cell subset sorted from them (not recorded which). The chain links TRBV7-2 to TRBJ2-3, with 14 bases fitting TRBD2. CDR3 DNA sequence: TGTGCCAGCAGTCAGCCGGGACTAGCGGGAGCCGATACGCAGTATTTT. The encoded protein is CASSQPGLAGADTQYF.